The 11 T cell receptor beta chains below were found in one sample sequenced in a study of cytotoxic CD8 clonotypes in ibrutinib-treated CLL. Method: immunoSEQ multiplex PCR; TCRdb's copy keeps in-frame clones and lacks some. The sample holds 250,000 to 350,000 clones; around 76% are singletons and the top ten take 5.6%. Specimen: PBMCs, collected at disease progression, from a patient treated with ibrutinib. Every receptor here comes from a human donor with chronic lymphocytic leukemia.

As for this clone: Other nucleotide sequences in the sample specify the same CDR3. The chain combines TRBV7-9 with TRBJ2-7; D might be TRBD2 (6 bases). V was pared by 5 bases and J by 4 bases, with 9 bases between. The CDR3 is made up of 12 amino acids. Germline-derived CDR1 and CDR2 are SEHNR and FQNEAQ (reference sequence). CDR3 DNA sequence: TGTGCCAGCAGCCCTGGGACTTACGAGCAGTACTTC. This encodes CASSPGTYEQYF.

This chain joins TRBV5-4 and TRBJ2-7, with 10 bases matching TRBD1. The germline V gene encodes CDR1 SGHNT and CDR2 YYREEE (reference sequence). The CDR3 spans 15 residues. Losses at the gene ends were 4 bases for V and 7 bases for J; bases not matched to a gene: 11. CDR3 protein: CASSLVGTGVAEQYF. The CDR3 DNA reads as TGTGCCAGCAGCCTCGTGGGGACAGGGGTAGCGGAGCAGTACTTC.

The V call is TRBV5-4, the J call TRBJ2-1, with D perhaps matching TRBD2 (6 bases). The V gene lost 1 base and the J gene lost 6 bases, with 14 bases spanning the gap. Per the germline V gene, CDR1 is SGHNT and CDR2 is YYREEE (reference sequence). The CDR3 covers 15 residues. In DNA form, the CDR3 reads TGTGCCAGCAGCTTGTTGGGGCTAGCGCTCAATGAGCAGTTCTTC. It encodes CASSLLGLALNEQFF.

The rearrangement uses TRBV10-3 and TRBJ2-7; D is possibly TRBD2 (5 bases). Germline loops: CDR1 ENHRY, CDR2 SYGVKD. This CDR3 region has 17 residues. Trimming removed 0 bases at V and 1 base at J, with 16 bases between. CDR3 protein: CAISESRLLRRSYEQYF. The CDR3, as DNA: TGTGCCATCAGTGAGTCGAGGTTGCTCAGGAGGTCCTACGAGCAGTACTTC.

This clone has a single count. The V call is TRBV4-1, the J call TRBJ2-3, with D uncertain. The V end was cut by 4 bases, the J end by 2 bases, with 19 bases between. The CDR3 is made up of 17 amino acids. Germline CDR1 and CDR2: MGHRA and YSYEKL. CDR3 bases: TGCGCCAGCAGCCGGATAAAAGAGGAGCAGTACACAGATACGCAGTATTTT. This translates into CASSRIKEEQYTDTQYF.

A word on this clone: Additional DNA sequences in this sample encode the identical CDR3. The V call is TRBV2, the J call TRBJ2-7; D is ambiguous. CDR3 size: 11 residues. The V end lost 6 bases, the J end lost 3 bases, and 6 bases lay between the germline ends. Germline V gives CDR1 SNHLY, CDR2 FYNNEI. The CDR3 sequence is CASRESYEQYF. Here the CDR3 DNA reads TGTGCCAGCAGGGAGAGCTACGAGCAGTACTTC.

The chain employs TRBV2 and TRBJ1-1, with TRBD1 matching 7 bases. The CDR3 has 13 residues. The V segment lost 10 bases and the J segment 1 base; nucleotides outside the gene matches: 6. Germline assignment: CDR1 SNHLY and CDR2 FYNNEI. The CDR3 nucleotides are TGTGCCACCCAGACAGGGACGAACACTGAAGCTTTCTTT. Amino acid sequence: CATQTGTNTEAFF. Variable domain in full (rest from reference TRBV2 and TRBJ1-1): EPEVTQTPSHQVTQMGQEVILRCVPISNHLYFYWYRQILGQKVEFLVSFYNNEISEKSEIFDDQFSVERPDGSNFTLKIRSTKLEDSAMYFCATQTGTNTEAFFGQGTRLTVV.

This chain uses TRBV7-6 with TRBJ2-7; 9 bases align to TRBD1. The J segment lost 0 bases and the V segment lost 3 bases, leaving 3 bases of the junction unmatched. Germline V gene lookup returns CDR1 SGHVS and CDR2 FNYEAQ. The CDR3 has 15 residues. The CDR3 region has the DNA TGTGCCAGCAGCTTGGGGACAGGGAGCTCCTACGAGCAGTACTTC. It translates to CASSLGTGSSYEQYF.

This sequence joins TRBV10-3 and TRBJ1-4; possible D gene TRBD1, 6 bases. The germline V gene encodes CDR1 ENHRY and CDR2 SYGVKD. The CDR3 loop spans 14 amino acids. Trimming removed 5 bases from V and 4 bases from J, with 11 bases in between. CDR3 region: CAISKQGSNEKLFF. The CDR3 DNA sequence: TGTGCCATCAGTAAACAGGGAAGTAATGAAAAACTGTTTTTT.

The chain links TRBV5-1 to TRBJ2-1; D may be TRBD1 (6 bases). V gave up 0 bases and J gave up 7 bases, with 8 bases separating them. The CDR3 is 13 residues long. The germline gives CDR1 SGHRS, CDR2 YFSETQ. CDR3 DNA sequence: TGCGCCAGCAGCTTGGCGGGGACAAATGAGCAGTTCTTC. This codes for CASSLAGTNEQFF. The variable domain in full, with the rest retrieved from reference TRBV5-1 and TRBJ2-1, is KAGVTQTPRYLIKTRGQQVTLSCSPISGHRSVSWYQQTPGQGLQFLFEYFSETQRNKGNFPGRFSGRQFSNSRSEMNVSTLELGDSALYLCASSLAGTNEQFFGPGTRLTVL.

The chain joins TRBV5-1 to TRBJ1-2; D unclear. The ends were cut back, 0 bases at V and 1 base at J, with 16 bases in the middle. Germline V gene sequence: CDR1 SGHRS, CDR2 YFSETQ. The CDR3 has 17 residues. The CDR3 protein is CASSLDDTGNLNYGYTF. CDR3 DNA sequence: TGCGCCAGCAGCTTGGATGATACCGGGAATCTTAACTATGGCTACACCTTC.